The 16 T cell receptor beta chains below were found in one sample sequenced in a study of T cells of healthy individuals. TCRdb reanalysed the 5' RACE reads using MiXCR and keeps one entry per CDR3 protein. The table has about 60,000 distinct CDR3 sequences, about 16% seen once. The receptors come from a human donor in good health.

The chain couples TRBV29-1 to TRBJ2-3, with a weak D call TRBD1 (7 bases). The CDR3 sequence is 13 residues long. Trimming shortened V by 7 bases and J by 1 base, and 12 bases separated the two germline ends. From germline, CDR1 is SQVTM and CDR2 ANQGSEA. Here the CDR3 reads CSGGRGGTDTQYF. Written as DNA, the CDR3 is TGCAGCGGTGGCAGGGGGGGCACAGATACGCAGTATTTT.

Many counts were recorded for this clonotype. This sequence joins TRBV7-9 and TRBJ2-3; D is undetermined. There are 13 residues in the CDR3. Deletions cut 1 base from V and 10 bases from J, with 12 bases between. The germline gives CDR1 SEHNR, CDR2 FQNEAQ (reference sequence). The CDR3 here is CASSLELPGSQYF. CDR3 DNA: TGTGCCAGCAGCTTAGAGCTCCCCGGATCGCAGTATTTT.

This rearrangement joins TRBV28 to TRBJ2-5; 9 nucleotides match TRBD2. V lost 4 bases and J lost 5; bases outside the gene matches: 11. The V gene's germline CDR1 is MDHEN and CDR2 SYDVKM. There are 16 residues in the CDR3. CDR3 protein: CASSSPSLAGGETQYF. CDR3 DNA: TGTGCCAGCAGTTCCCCATCACTAGCGGGTGGGGAGACCCAGTACTTC.

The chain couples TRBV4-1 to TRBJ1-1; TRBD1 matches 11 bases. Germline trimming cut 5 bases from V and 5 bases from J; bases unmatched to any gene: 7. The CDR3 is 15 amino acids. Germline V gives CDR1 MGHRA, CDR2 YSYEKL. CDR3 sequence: CASSFSGTGGTEAFF. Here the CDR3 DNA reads TGCGCCAGCAGCTTCTCCGGGACAGGGGGAACTGAAGCTTTCTTT.

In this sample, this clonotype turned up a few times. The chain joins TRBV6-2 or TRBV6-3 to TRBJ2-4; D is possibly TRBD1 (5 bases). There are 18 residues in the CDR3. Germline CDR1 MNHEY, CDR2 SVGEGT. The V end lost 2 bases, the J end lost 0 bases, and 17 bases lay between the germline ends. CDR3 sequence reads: CASSYQGIGILAKNIQYF. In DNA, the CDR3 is TGTGCCAGCAGTTACCAGGGAATAGGGATCTTAGCCAAAAACATTCAGTACTTC.

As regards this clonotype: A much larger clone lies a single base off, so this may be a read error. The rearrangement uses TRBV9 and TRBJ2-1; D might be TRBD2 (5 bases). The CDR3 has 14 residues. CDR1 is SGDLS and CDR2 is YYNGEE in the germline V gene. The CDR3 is CDSSGWGSYNEQFF. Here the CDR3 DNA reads TGTGACAGCAGCGGTTGGGGCTCCTACAATGAGCAGTTCTTC.

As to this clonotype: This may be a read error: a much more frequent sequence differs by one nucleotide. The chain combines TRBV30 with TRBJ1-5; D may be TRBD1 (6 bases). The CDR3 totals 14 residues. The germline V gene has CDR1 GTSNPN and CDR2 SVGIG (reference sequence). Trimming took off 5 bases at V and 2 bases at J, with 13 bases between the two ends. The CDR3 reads CAWGTGTGNQPQHF. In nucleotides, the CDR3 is TGTGCCTGGGGTACAGGGACTGGCAATCAGCCCCAGCATTTT.

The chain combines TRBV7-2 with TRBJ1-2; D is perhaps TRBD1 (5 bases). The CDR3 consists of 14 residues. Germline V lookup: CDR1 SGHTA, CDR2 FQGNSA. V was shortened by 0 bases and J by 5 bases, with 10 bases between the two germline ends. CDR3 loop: CASSLAGAGYGYTF. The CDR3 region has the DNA TGTGCCAGCAGCTTAGCTGGGGCCGGGTATGGCTACACCTTC.

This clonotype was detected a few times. The CDR3 DNA reads as TGCAGTGCTAAGAAGGCACTAGCGGGCGACACAGATACGCAGTATTTT. Its translation: CSAKKALAGDTDTQYF. The rearrangement uses TRBV20-1 and TRBJ2-3; 9 bases are a match to TRBD2. Germline V gene data show CDR1 as DFQATT and CDR2 as SNEGSKA (reference sequence). This CDR3 contains 16 residues. After removal of 4 bases from V and 2 bases from J, the junction contained 10 bases not matched to a gene.

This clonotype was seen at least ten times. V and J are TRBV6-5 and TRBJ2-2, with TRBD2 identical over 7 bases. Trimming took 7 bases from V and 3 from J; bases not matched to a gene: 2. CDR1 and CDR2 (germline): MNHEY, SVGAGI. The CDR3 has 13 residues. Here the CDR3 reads CASNGGDTGELFF. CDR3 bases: TGTGCCAGCAATGGGGGGGACACCGGGGAGCTGTTTTTT.

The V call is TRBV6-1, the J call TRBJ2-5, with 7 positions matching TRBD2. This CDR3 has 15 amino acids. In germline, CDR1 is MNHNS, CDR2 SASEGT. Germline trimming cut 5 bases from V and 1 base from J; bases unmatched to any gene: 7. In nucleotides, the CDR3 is TGTGCCAGCAGTTATAGGGAGGGCTTCCAAGAGACCCAGTACTTC. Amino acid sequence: CASSYREGFQETQYF.

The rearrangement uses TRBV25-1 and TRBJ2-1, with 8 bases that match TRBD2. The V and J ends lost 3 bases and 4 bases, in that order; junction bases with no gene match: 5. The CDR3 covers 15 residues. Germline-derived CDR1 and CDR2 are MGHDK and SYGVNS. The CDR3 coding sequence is TGTGCCAGCAGTGAGGATAGCGGGGTTTACAATGAGCAGTTCTTC. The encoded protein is CASSEDSGVYNEQFF.

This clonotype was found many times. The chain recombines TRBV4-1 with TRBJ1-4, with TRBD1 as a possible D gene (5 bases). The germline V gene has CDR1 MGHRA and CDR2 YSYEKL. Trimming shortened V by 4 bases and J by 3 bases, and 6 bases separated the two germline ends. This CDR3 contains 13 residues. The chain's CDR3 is CASSRGANEKLFF. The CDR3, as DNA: TGCGCCAGCAGCCGAGGGGCTAATGAAAAACTGTTTTTT.

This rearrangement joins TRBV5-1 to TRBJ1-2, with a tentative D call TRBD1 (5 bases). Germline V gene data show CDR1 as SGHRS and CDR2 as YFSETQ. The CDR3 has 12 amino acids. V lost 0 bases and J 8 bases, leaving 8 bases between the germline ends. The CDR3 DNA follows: TGCGCCAGCAGCTTGGCAGGGCAAGGCTACACCTTC. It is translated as CASSLAGQGYTF.

CDR3 DNA sequence: TGTGCCAGCACTTCCATCCAGGGGGGCAAACTGTTTTTT. Amino acid sequence: CASTSIQGGKLFF. The chain recombines TRBV12-3 or TRBV12-4 with TRBJ1-4; 7 nucleotides agree with TRBD1. The CDR3 loop spans 13 amino acids. V trimming: 7 bases; J trimming: 11 bases; junction bases outside the gene matches: 10.

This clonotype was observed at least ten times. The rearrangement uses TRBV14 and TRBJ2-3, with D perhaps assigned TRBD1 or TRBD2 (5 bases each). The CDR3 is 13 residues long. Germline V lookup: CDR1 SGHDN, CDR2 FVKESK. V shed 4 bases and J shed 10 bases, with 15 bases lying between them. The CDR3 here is CASSRGTSSSQYF. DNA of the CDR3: TGTGCCAGCAGCCGAGGGACGTCCAGCTCGCAGTATTTT.